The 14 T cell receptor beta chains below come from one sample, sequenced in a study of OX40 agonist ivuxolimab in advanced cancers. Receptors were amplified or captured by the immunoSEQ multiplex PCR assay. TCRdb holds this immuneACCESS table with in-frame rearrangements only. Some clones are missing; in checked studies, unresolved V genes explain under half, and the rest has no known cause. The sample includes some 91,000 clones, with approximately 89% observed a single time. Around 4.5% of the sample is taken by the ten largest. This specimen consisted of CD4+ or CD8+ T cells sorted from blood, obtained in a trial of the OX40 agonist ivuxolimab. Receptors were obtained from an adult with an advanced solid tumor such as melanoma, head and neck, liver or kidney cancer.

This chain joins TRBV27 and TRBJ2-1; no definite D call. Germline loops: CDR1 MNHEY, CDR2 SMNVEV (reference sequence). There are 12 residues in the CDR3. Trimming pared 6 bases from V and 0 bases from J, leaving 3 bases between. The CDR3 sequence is CASRSSYNEQFF. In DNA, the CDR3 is TGTGCCAGCAGAAGCTCCTACAATGAGCAGTTCTTC.

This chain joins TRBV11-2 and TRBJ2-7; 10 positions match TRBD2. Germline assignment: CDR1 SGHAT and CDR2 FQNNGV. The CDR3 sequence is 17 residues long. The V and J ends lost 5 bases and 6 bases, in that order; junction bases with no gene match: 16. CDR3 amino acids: CASSLRGAGGPQGEQYF. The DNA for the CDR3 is TGTGCCAGCAGCCTCAGGGGAGCGGGAGGGCCCCAGGGCGAGCAGTACTTC.

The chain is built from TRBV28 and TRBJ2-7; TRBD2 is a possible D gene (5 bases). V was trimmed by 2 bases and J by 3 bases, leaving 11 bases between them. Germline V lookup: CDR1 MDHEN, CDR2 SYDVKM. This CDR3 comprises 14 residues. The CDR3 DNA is TGTGCCAGCAGTTTAGGAACTAGGATCTACGAGCAGTACTTC. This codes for CASSLGTRIYEQYF.

The CDR3 DNA is TGCGCCAGCAGCCAAGATTTAAGGGGGCCCGGGGAGCTGTTTTTT. This sequence encodes CASSQDLRGPGELFF. The V gene is TRBV4-1, the J gene TRBJ2-2, with TRBD1 matching 7 bases. V lost 0 bases and J lost 6; bases outside the gene matches: 4. Germline V gene lookup returns CDR1 MGHRA and CDR2 YSYEKL. The CDR3 is made up of 15 amino acids.

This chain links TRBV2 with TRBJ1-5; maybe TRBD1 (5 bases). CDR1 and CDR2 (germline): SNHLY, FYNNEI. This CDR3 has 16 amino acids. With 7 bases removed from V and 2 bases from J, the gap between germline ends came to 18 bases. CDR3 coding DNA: TGTGCCAGCATGGGCCCCGGGACCCAGGGCAATCAGCCCCAGCATTTT. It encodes CASMGPGTQGNQPQHF. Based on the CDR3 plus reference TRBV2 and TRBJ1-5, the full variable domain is EPEVTQTPSHQVTQMGQEVILRCVPISNHLYFYWYRQILGQKVEFLVSFYNNEISEKSEIFDDQFSVERPDGSNFTLKIRSTKLEDSAMYFCASMGPGTQGNQPQHFGDGTRLSIL.

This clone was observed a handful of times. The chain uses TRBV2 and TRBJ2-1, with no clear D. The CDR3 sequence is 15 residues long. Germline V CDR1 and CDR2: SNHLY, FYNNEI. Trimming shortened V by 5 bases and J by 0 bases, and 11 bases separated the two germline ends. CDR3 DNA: TGTGCCAGCAGTAGCGTTCTTAGCTCCTACAATGAGCAGTTCTTC. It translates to CASSSVLSSYNEQFF.

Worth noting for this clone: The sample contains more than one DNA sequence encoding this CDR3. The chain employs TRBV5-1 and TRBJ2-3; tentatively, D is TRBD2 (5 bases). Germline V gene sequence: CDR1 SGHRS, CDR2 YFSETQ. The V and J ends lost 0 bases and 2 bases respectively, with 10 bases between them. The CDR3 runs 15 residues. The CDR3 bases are TGCGCCAGCAGCTTGGATGGGAGCCCCACAGATACGCAGTATTTT. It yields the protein CASSLDGSPTDTQYF.

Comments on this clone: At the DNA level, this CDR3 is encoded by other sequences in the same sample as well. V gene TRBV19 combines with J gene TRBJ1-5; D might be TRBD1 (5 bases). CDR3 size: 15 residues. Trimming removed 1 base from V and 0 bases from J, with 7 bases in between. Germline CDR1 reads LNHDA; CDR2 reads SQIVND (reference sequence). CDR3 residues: CASSIGGDSNQPQHF. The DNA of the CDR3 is TGTGCCAGTAGTATAGGGGGGGATAGCAATCAGCCCCAGCATTTT.

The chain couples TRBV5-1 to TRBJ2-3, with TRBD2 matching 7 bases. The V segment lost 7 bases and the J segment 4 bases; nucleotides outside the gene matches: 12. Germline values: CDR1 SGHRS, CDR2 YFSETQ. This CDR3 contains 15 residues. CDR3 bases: TGCGCCAGCCGCGTAGCGGGCTCTGCCCCAGATACGCAGTATTTT. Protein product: CASRVAGSAPDTQYF.

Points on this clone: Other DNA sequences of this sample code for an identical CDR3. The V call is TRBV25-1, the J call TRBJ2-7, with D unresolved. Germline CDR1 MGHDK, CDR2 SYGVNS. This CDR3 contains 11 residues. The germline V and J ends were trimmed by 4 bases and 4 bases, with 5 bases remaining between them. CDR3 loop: CASSALYEQYV. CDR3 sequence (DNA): TGTGCCAGCAGTGCCTTATACGAGCAGTACGTC.

The CDR3 reads CASSRGDNSYNEQFF. CDR3 sequence (DNA): TGTGCCAGCAGCCGAGGGGACAACTCCTACAATGAGCAGTTCTTC. The chain has TRBV11-3 and TRBJ2-1; a possible D gene is TRBD1 (6 bases). Germline V gene sequence: CDR1 SGHNT, CDR2 YENEEA. V was trimmed by 5 bases and J by 0 bases, leaving 11 bases between them. This CDR3 region has 15 residues.

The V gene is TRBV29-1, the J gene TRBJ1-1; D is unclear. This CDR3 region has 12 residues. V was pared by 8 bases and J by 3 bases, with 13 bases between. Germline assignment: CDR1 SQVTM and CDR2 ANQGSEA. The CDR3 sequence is CSIARTHTEAFF. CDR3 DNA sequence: TGCAGCATTGCCAGAACCCACACTGAAGCTTTCTTT.

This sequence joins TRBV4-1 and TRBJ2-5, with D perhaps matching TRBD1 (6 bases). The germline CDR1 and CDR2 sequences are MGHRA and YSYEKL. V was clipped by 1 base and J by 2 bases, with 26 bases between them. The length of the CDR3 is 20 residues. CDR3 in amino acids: CASSQGEIFRDLRGQETQYF. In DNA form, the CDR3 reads TGCGCCAGCAGCCAAGGGGAGATCTTCCGGGACCTTAGGGGGCAAGAGACCCAGTACTTC.

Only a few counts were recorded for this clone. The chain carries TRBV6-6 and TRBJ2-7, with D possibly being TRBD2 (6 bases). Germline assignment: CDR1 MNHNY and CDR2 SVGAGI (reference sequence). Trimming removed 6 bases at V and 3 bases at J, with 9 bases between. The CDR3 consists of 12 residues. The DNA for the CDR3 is TGTGCCAGCAGCGGGGACTTCTACGAGCAGTACTTC. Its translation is CASSGDFYEQYF.